The clone carrying this TCR beta chain was seen at least ten times. The data are from a study of regulatory T cells in long-lasting Graves disease. Time point described: newly diagnosed GD, antithyroid drugs for less than 3 months. The TCR library was prepared using RNA isolated from PBMCs. Researchers made TCR beta libraries by using iRepertoire HTBI primers and running Arm-PCR on CDR3 regions. TCRdb reprocessed the multiplex PCR reads with MiXCR, giving one entry per CDR3 protein. The sample carries some 220,000 distinct CDR3 sequences, less than 20% recorded once. V gave up 6 bases and J gave up 2 bases; unmatched junction bases: 7. Germline CDR1 LGHDT, CDR2 YNNKEL (reference sequence). The CDR3 is 15 residues long. These same records also appear under a second study, on T cells in Graves' hyperthyroidism and ophthalmopathy.

This specimen consisted of peripheral blood mononuclear cells (PBMCs), obtained at new diagnosis, from a patient treated with antithyroid drugs. The gene calls are TRBV3-1 and TRBJ2-7; 10 bases map to TRBD2. The receptor comes from a woman aged 30 to 39 with Graves disease. This chain's CDR3 is CASRATSGTAYEQYF. In nucleotides, the CDR3 is TGTGCCAGCAGGGCAACTAGCGGGACCGCCTACGAGCAGTACTTC.